The 10 T cell receptor beta chains given below trace back to one sample, sequenced in a study of CD49a tissue-resident CD8 T cells in human skin. Clones were sequenced by immunoSEQ multiplex PCR, and TCRdb holds only the in-frame ones, with some missing. Of under 600 clones listed, about two thirds were seen once; the top ten hold 22%. The sample was CD103- CD8+ T cells sorted from skin dermis. All receptors derive from a human donor in good health.

The V call is TRBV7-8, the J call TRBJ2-7, with D maybe TRBD2 (5 bases). This CDR3 has 13 residues. V was trimmed by 2 bases and J by 7 bases, leaving 12 bases between them. The germline CDR1 and CDR2 sequences are SGHVS and FQNEAQ. The CDR3 loop is CASSLKRVGEQYF. The DNA for the CDR3 is TGTGCCAGCAGCTTAAAGAGGGTGGGAGAGCAGTACTTC.

In regard to this clone: At one end, the junction sequence differs from germline, possibly due to a read error. V gene TRBV19 combines with J gene TRBJ1-5; D is unresolved. Germline V CDR1 and CDR2: LNHDA, SQIVND (reference sequence). CDR3 length: 16 amino acids. CDR3 in DNA: TGTGCCAGTAGTATAGATTGGGTTATGAGGAATCAGTCCCAGCATTTT. It codes for CASSIDWVMRNQSQHF.

The chain couples TRBV9 to TRBJ2-1, with TRBD2 identical over 8 bases. Germline-derived CDR1 and CDR2 are SGDLS and YYNGEE. This CDR3 has 15 amino acids. Germline trimming cut 1 base from V and 8 bases from J; bases unmatched to any gene: 8. CDR3 coding DNA: TGTGCCAGCAGCGTATTCGCGGGGGGCCAGGATGAGCAGTTCTTC. This encodes CASSVFAGGQDEQFF.

V usage is TRBV4-1 and J usage is TRBJ2-3; 10 nucleotides line up with TRBD2. The length of the CDR3 is 18 residues. CDR1 and CDR2 (germline): MGHRA, YSYEKL. With V trimmed by 0 bases and J by 5 bases, 11 bases remained unmatched. This chain's CDR3 is CASSQDLLSGGLVDTQYF. CDR3 in DNA: TGCGCCAGCAGCCAAGATCTTCTTAGCGGGGGGCTTGTAGATACGCAGTATTTT.

The V call is TRBV27, the J call TRBJ2-7; D possibly corresponds to TRBD1 (6 bases). The CDR3 extends over 13 amino acids. Trimming removed 4 bases at V and 6 bases at J, with 13 bases between. Germline loops: CDR1 MNHEY, CDR2 SMNVEV (reference sequence). CDR3 protein: CASSSNRVREQYV. DNA of the CDR3: TGTGCCAGCAGTTCAAACAGGGTCCGCGAGCAGTACGTC.

The rearrangement links TRBV27 to TRBJ2-6, with 9 positions matching TRBD2. This CDR3 is built from 19 residues. Germline V gene lookup returns CDR1 MNHEY and CDR2 SMNVEV (reference sequence). With V trimmed by 5 bases and J by 4 bases, 15 bases remained unmatched. CDR3 sequence (DNA): TGTGCCAGCAGTCCTCGGGGGCGGGGGGGCCTCCCAGGGGCCAACGTCCTGACTTTC. It is translated as CASSPRGRGGLPGANVLTF. The full variable domain, completed using reference TRBV27 and TRBJ2-6, is EAQVTQNPRYLITVTGKKLTVTCSQNMNHEYMSWYRQDPGLGLRQIYYSMNVEVTDKGDVPEGYKVSRKEKRNFPLILESPSPNQTSLYFCASSPRGRGGLPGANVLTFGAGSRLTVL.

The chain joins TRBV4-1 to TRBJ1-3; the D is unclear. This CDR3 has 16 residues. The V end was cut by 0 bases, the J end by 0 bases, with 9 bases between. Germline CDR1 reads MGHRA; CDR2 reads YSYEKL. The DNA of the CDR3 is TGCGCCAGCAGCCAAGAGGGCAGGTCCTCTGGAAACACCATATATTTT. Translated, it gives CASSQEGRSSGNTIYF.

This clone was counted a few times. This sample also contains other DNA sequences that code for the same CDR3. The chain is built from TRBV19 and TRBJ1-1, with 7 bases identical to TRBD1. From germline, CDR1 is LNHDA and CDR2 SQIVND (reference sequence). The CDR3 contains 15 residues. With 3 bases clipped from V and 1 base from J, the junction kept 5 bases outside the gene matches. The CDR3 protein is CASSIPGQRNTEAFF. For the CDR3, the DNA is TGTGCCAGTAGTATCCCGGGACAGAGGAACACTGAAGCTTTCTTT.

The chain uses TRBV5-6 and TRBJ2-7; TRBD1 matches at 8 bases. Germline CDR1 SGHDT, CDR2 YYEEEE. The CDR3 covers 13 residues. The ends lost 6 bases at V and 4 bases at J; junction bases unmatched: 6. CDR3 residues: CASNPRDRYEQYF. For the CDR3, the DNA is TGTGCCAGCAACCCCCGGGACAGGTACGAGCAGTACTTC. Looking up the rest from reference TRBV5-6 and TRBJ2-7 gives the full variable domain: DAGVTQSPTHLIKTRGQQVTLRCSPKSGHDTVSWYQQALGQGPQFIFQYYEEEERQRGNFPDRFSGHQFPNYSSELNVNALLLGDSALYLCASNPRDRYEQYFGPGTRLTVT.

The chain has TRBV9 and TRBJ2-3, with 7 bases identical to TRBD2. CDR1 and CDR2 from the germline V gene are SGDLS and YYNGEE. With 10 bases clipped from V and 2 bases from J, the junction kept 16 bases outside the gene matches. This CDR3 contains 16 residues. This CDR3 reads CASGRERGGSTDTQYF. The CDR3 bases are TGTGCCTCGGGGCGGGAGCGGGGCGGCTCCACAGATACGCAGTATTTT.